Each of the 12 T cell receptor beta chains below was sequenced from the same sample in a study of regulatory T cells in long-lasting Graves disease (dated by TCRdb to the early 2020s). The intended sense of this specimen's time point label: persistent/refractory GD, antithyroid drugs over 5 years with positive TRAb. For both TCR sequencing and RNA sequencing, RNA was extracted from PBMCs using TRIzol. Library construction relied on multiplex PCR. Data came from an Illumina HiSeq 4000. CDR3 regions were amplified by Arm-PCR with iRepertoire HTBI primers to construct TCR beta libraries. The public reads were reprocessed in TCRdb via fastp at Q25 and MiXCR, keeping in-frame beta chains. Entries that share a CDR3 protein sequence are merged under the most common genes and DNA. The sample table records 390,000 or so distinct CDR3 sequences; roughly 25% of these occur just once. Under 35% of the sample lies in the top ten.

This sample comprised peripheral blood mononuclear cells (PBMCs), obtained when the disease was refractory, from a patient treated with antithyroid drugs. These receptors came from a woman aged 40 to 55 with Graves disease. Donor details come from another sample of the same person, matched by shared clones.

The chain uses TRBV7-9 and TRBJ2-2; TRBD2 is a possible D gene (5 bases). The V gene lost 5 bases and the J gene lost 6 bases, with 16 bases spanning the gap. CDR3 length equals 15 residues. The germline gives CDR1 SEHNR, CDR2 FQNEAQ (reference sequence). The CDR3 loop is CASSPLRDYPGELFF. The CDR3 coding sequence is TGTGCCAGCAGCCCTCTTCGGGATTACCCCGGGGAGCTGTTTTTT.

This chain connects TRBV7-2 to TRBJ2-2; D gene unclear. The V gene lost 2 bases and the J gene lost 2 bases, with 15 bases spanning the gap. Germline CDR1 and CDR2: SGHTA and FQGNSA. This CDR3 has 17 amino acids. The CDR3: CASSLRRASVNTGELFF. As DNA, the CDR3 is TGTGCCAGCAGCTTAAGACGCGCCAGCGTAAACACCGGGGAGCTGTTTTTT.

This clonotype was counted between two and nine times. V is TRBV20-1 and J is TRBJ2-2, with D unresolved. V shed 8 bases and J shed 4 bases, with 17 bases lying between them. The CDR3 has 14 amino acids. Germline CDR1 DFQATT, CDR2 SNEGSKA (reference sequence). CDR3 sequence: CSYYFDWTTGELFF. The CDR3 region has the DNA TGCAGTTATTATTTCGATTGGACCACCGGGGAGCTGTTTTTT.

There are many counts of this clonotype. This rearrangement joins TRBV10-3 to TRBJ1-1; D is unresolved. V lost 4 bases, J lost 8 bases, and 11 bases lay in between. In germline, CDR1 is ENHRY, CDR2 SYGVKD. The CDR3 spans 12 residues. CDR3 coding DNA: TGTGCCATCAGTGGAATGGAAGGCGAAGCTTTCTTT. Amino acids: CAISGMEGEAFF.

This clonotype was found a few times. DNA for the CDR3: TGTGCCAGTAGTACGAGCGAGGGGGGTCCCTACGAGCAGTACTTC. Protein: CASSTSEGGPYEQYF. The chain couples TRBV19 to TRBJ2-7; D possibly uses TRBD1 or TRBD2 (6 bases each). V was trimmed by 4 bases and J by 2 bases, leaving 15 bases between them. Germline lookup yields CDR1 LNHDA and CDR2 SQIVND (reference sequence). The CDR3 runs 15 residues. Variable domain in full (rest from reference TRBV19 and TRBJ2-7): DGGITQSPKYLFRKEGQNVTLSCEQNLNHDAMYWYRQDPGQGLRLIYYSQIVNDFQKGDIAEGYSVSREKKESFPLTVTSAQKNPTAFYLCASSTSEGGPYEQYFGPGTRLTVT.

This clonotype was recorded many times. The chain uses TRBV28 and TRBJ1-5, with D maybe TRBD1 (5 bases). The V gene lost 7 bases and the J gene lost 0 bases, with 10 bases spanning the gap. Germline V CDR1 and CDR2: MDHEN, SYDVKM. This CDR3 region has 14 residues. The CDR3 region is CASIRDHSNQPQHF. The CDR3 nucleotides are TGTGCCAGCATCCGGGACCATAGCAATCAGCCCCAGCATTTT.

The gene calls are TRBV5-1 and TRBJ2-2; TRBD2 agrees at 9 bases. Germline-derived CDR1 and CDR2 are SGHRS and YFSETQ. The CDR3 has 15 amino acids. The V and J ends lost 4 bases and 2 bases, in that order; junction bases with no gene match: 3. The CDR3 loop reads CASSRGLANTGELFF. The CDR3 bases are TGCGCCAGCAGCAGGGGACTAGCCAACACCGGGGAGCTGTTTTTT.

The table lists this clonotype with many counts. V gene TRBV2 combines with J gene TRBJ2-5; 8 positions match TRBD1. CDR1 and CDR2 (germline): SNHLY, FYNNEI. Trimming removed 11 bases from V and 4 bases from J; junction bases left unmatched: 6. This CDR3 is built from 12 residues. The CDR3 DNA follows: TGTGCCGCCCAGGGGGCAGGAGAGACCCAGTACTTC. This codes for CAAQGAGETQYF.

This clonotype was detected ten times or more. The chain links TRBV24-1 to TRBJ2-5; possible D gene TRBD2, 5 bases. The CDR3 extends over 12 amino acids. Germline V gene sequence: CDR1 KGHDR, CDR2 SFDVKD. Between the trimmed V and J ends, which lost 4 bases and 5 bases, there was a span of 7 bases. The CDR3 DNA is TGTGCCACCAGTGACCGGGGTGAGACCCAGTACTTC. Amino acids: CATSDRGETQYF.

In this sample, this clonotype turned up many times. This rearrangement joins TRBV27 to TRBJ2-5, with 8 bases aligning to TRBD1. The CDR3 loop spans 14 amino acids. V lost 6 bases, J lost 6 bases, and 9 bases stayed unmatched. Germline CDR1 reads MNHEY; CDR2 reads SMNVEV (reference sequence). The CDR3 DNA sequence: TGTGCCAGCAGCGTTCAGGGGGCGGGAAAGACCCAGTACTTC. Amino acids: CASSVQGAGKTQYF.

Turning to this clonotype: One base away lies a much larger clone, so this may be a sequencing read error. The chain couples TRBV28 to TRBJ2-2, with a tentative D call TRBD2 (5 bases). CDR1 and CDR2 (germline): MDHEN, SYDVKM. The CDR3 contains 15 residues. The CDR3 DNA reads TGTGCCAGCAGTCTGTCAGGCGAGAACACCGGGGAGCTGCTTTTT. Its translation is CASSLSGENTGELLF. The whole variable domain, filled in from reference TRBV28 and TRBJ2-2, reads DVKVTQSSRYLVKRTGEKVFLECVQDMDHENMFWYRQDPGLGLRLIYFSYDVKMKEKGDIPEGYSVSREKKERFSLILESASTNQTSMYLCASSLSGENTGELLFGEGSRLTVL.

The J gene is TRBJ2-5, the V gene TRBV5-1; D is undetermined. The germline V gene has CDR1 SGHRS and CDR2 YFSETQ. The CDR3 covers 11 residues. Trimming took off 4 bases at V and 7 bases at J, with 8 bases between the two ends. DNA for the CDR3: TGCGCCAGCAGCAGAAAGAGGACCCAGTACTTC. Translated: CASSRKRTQYF.